These 22 T cell receptor beta chains came from one sample sequenced in a study of blood T cell repertoires in COVID-19. Clones were sequenced by immunoSEQ multiplex PCR, and TCRdb holds only the in-frame ones, with some missing. The table lists just over 90,000 clones, around three quarters of them singletons. Sequenced sample: peripheral blood. These receptors all stem from a man between 70 and 80 years old with acute or convalescent COVID-19.

The chain is built from TRBV28 and TRBJ2-2; maybe TRBD1 (6 bases). V lost 8 bases and J 7 bases, leaving 11 bases between the germline ends. There are 12 residues in the CDR3. Looked up from germline, CDR1 is MDHEN and CDR2 is SYDVKM. CDR3 coding DNA: TGTGCCAGCCAGGGGTTATTCGGGGAGCTGTTTTTT. Translation: CASQGLFGELFF.

This chain uses TRBV28 with TRBJ1-3, with D possibly matching TRBD1 (6 bases). V was pared by 1 base and J by 4 bases, with 17 bases between. The CDR3 spans 17 residues. Germline V gene sequence: CDR1 MDHEN, CDR2 SYDVKM. CDR3 sequence (DNA): TGTGCCAGCAGTTTATCGGCAAACAGGGAGTCAGGAAACACCATATATTTT. Translating gives CASSLSANRESGNTIYF.

The J gene is TRBJ2-5, the V gene TRBV6-4; TRBD2 might be the D (5 bases). This CDR3 is built from 18 residues. The V end lost 6 bases, the J end lost 4 bases, and 27 bases lay between the germline ends. Per the germline V gene, CDR1 is MRHNA and CDR2 is SNTAGT. For the CDR3, the DNA is TGTGCCAGCAGGCAACCCCCCTTGTCGGGTAGCGTCATAGAGACCCAGTACTTC. Residues: CASRQPPLSGSVIETQYF.

The chain links TRBV6-4 to TRBJ1-1; TRBD1 aligns across 8 bases. The CDR3 is 11 amino acids. Looked up from germline, CDR1 is MRHNA and CDR2 is SNTAGT. The V gene end was trimmed by 6 bases and the J gene end by 7 bases; junction bases not matched to a gene: 1. The CDR3 bases are TGTGCCAGCAGACAGGGGGATGAAGCTTTCTTT. Translation: CASRQGDEAFF.

This rearrangement joins TRBV7-2 to TRBJ2-1, with 7 bases matching TRBD2. The CDR3 extends over 15 amino acids. CDR1 and CDR2 (germline): SGHTA, FQGNSA. V trimming: 4 bases; J trimming: 6 bases; junction bases outside the gene matches: 9. This chain's CDR3 is CASSSQIGLVNEQFF. The CDR3 DNA reads TGTGCCAGCAGCTCGCAGATAGGACTAGTCAATGAGCAGTTCTTC.

V and J are TRBV11-2 and TRBJ1-6; D is possibly TRBD1 (6 bases). V was shortened by 7 bases and J by 2 bases, with 9 bases between the two germline ends. Germline V gene data show CDR1 as SGHAT and CDR2 as FQNNGV. This CDR3 comprises 14 residues. CDR3 bases: TGTGCCAGCACCCAGGGGACCTATAATTCACCCCTCCACTTT. The encoded protein is CASTQGTYNSPLHF.

This clone appeared a few times. The chain combines TRBV2 with TRBJ1-5; 7 bases agree with TRBD1. CDR3 length equals 16 residues. The V and J ends lost 0 bases and 4 bases, in that order; junction bases with no gene match: 6. Germline V CDR1 and CDR2: SNHLY, FYNNEI. In DNA form, the CDR3 reads TGTGCCAGCAGTGAAGCCGGACAGGTGGGGAATCAGCCCCAGCATTTT. This translates into CASSEAGQVGNQPQHF. Based on the CDR3 plus reference TRBV2 and TRBJ1-5, the full variable domain is EPEVTQTPSHQVTQMGQEVILRCVPISNHLYFYWYRQILGQKVEFLVSFYNNEISEKSEIFDDQFSVERPDGSNFTLKIRSTKLEDSAMYFCASSEAGQVGNQPQHFGDGTRLSIL.

The chain links TRBV19 to TRBJ2-1; D is unclear. The CDR3 loop spans 14 amino acids. V was trimmed by 7 bases and J by 0 bases, leaving 10 bases between them. Germline V CDR1 and CDR2: LNHDA, SQIVND (reference sequence). CDR3 in DNA: TGTGCCAGTACCGCACCGAGCTCCTACAATGAGCAGTTCTTC. Translating it yields CASTAPSSYNEQFF.

The J gene is TRBJ1-1, the V gene TRBV29-1; D remains ambiguous. Deletions cut 6 bases from V and 11 bases from J, with 16 bases between. The length of the CDR3 is 11 residues. In germline, CDR1 is SQVTM, CDR2 ANQGSEA. The CDR3 DNA is TGCAGCGTCATCACCTCCTTTCGGGCTTTCTTT. This encodes CSVITSFRAFF.

This chain uses TRBV19 with TRBJ1-1; TRBD1 matches 8 bases. J lost 4 bases, V lost 6 bases, and 10 bases had no gene match. The germline V gene has CDR1 LNHDA and CDR2 SQIVND (reference sequence). The CDR3 covers 15 residues. The CDR3 here is CASSTLGTGGTEAFF. CDR3 in DNA: TGTGCCAGTAGCACCCTTGGTACAGGGGGCACTGAAGCTTTCTTT. Full variable domain (outside the CDR3, taken from reference TRBV19 and TRBJ1-1): DGGITQSPKYLFRKEGQNVTLSCEQNLNHDAMYWYRQDPGQGLRLIYYSQIVNDFQKGDIAEGYSVSREKKESFPLTVTSAQKNPTAFYLCASSTLGTGGTEAFFGQGTRLTVV.

The J gene is TRBJ1-1, the V gene TRBV7-3, with a weak D call TRBD1 (5 bases). This CDR3 contains 15 residues. The ends were cut back, 1 base at V and 0 bases at J, with 9 bases in the middle. Germline CDR1 is SGHTA and CDR2 is FQGTGA. This CDR3 is CASSLNPGLNTEAFF. In DNA, the CDR3 is TGTGCCAGCAGCTTAAATCCAGGGCTGAACACTGAAGCTTTCTTT.

This clone was seen more than once but under ten times. The V and J genes are TRBV4-1 and TRBJ2-5, with 9 positions matching TRBD1. This CDR3 spans 17 amino acids. CDR1 is MGHRA, CDR2 YSYEKL, per germline. V lost 1 base and J lost 1; bases outside the gene matches: 7. The CDR3, as DNA: TGCGCCAGCAGCCAAGTCCTTAGGACAGGGGCCCAAGAGACCCAGTACTTC. Protein: CASSQVLRTGAQETQYF.

The chain has TRBV5-1 and TRBJ2-5; a weak D match, TRBD2 (6 bases). Germline CDR1 is SGHRS and CDR2 is YFSETQ. CDR3 length equals 16 residues. V was clipped by 1 base and J by 4 bases, with 17 bases between them. CDR3 loop: CASSLTPYPAGETQYF. The CDR3 nucleotides read TGCGCCAGCAGCTTGACCCCCTACCCAGCGGGAGAGACCCAGTACTTC.

The V and J genes are TRBV5-1 and TRBJ2-3, with D possibly TRBD1 on 6 matching bases. This CDR3 is built from 16 residues. Trimming took off 1 base at V and 1 base at J, with 13 bases between the two ends. Germline CDR1 SGHRS, CDR2 YFSETQ. The CDR3 loop is CASSLRWGLRTDTQYF. DNA of the CDR3: TGCGCCAGCAGCTTGAGGTGGGGGCTGCGCACAGATACGCAGTATTTT.

The chain combines TRBV5-1 with TRBJ2-1, with 10 bases lining up with TRBD2. The CDR3 totals 15 residues. Per germline, CDR1 SGHRS and CDR2 YFSETQ. V was pared by 4 bases and J by 4 bases, with 5 bases of the junction left unmatched. The CDR3 loop is CASSPIAGGYNEQFF. The CDR3 bases are TGCGCCAGCAGCCCGATAGCGGGAGGATACAATGAGCAGTTCTTC.

V usage is TRBV9 and J usage is TRBJ1-2; TRBD1 matches 9 bases. Trimming removed 4 bases from V and 5 bases from J; junction bases left unmatched: 6. The length of the CDR3 is 14 residues. CDR1 and CDR2 (germline): SGDLS, YYNGEE. CDR3 residues: CASSITGGAYGYTF. The CDR3, as DNA: TGTGCCAGCAGCATCACAGGGGGCGCTTATGGCTACACCTTC.

CDR3 sequence reads: CASTLGAGEYGYTF. The CDR3 DNA is TGCGCCAGCACTCTGGGGGCCGGGGAGTACGGCTACACCTTC. The chain recombines TRBV23-1 with TRBJ1-2, with D maybe TRBD1 (6 bases). TRBV23-1 is given ORF status, its function remaining uncertain. Trimming shortened V by 7 bases and J by 8 bases, and 20 bases separated the two germline ends. This CDR3 is built from 14 residues.

The chain has TRBV4-1 and TRBJ2-3, with 8 bases fitting TRBD1. Losses at the gene ends were 4 bases for V and 1 base for J; bases not matched to a gene: 19. The CDR3 has 20 residues. CDR1 and CDR2 (germline): MGHRA, YSYEKL. The CDR3 bases are TGCGCCAGCAGCCTAACAAGTCCCGGGACAGGTAATACTCGCACAGATACGCAGTATTTT. It yields the protein CASSLTSPGTGNTRTDTQYF.

V is TRBV5-1 and J is TRBJ2-5, with 8 bases matching TRBD1. The germline V gene has CDR1 SGHRS and CDR2 YFSETQ. This CDR3 has 14 residues. The V gene end was trimmed by 3 bases and the J gene end by 5 bases; junction bases not matched to a gene: 6. The CDR3 sequence is CASSSTGDSETQYF. In nucleotides, the CDR3 is TGCGCCAGCAGCTCGACAGGGGATAGTGAGACCCAGTACTTC.

This clone has just a few counts. The chain uses TRBV5-6 and TRBJ1-5; D is uncertain. The V end lost 3 bases, the J end lost 6 bases, and 13 bases lay between the germline ends. Germline V CDR1 and CDR2: SGHDT, YYEEEE. The CDR3 extends over 14 amino acids. The CDR3, as DNA: TGTGCCAGCAGCTCCCGACTGTGGAGTCAGCCCCAGCATTTT. Protein: CASSSRLWSQPQHF. Full variable domain (rest looked up from reference TRBV5-6 and TRBJ1-5): DAGVTQSPTHLIKTRGQQVTLRCSPKSGHDTVSWYQQALGQGPQFIFQYYEEEERQRGNFPDRFSGHQFPNYSSELNVNALLLGDSALYLCASSSRLWSQPQHFGDGTRLSIL.

The V call is TRBV27, the J call TRBJ2-6; D unclear. CDR3 length: 15 amino acids. Trimming removed 5 bases from V and 0 bases from J, with 8 bases in between. CDR1 and CDR2 (germline): MNHEY, SMNVEV (reference sequence). CDR3 protein: CASSRVNSGANVLTF. CDR3 in DNA: TGTGCCAGCAGTCGGGTTAACTCTGGGGCCAACGTCCTGACTTTC.

The J gene is TRBJ1-5, the V gene TRBV6-6; 10 bases fit TRBD1. The V segment lost 6 bases and the J segment 5 bases; nucleotides outside the gene matches: 4. The CDR3 is 14 amino acids. Germline V gene lookup returns CDR1 MNHNY and CDR2 SVGAGI (reference sequence). In DNA form, the CDR3 reads TGTGCCAGCAGACACGGGACAGGGGATCAGCCCCAGCATTTT. Its protein product is CASRHGTGDQPQHF.